In this sample, the clone carrying this T cell receptor beta chain turned up a few times. The CDR3 has 13 residues. J gave up 9 bases and V 4 bases, and 5 bases lay outside the gene matches. The germline V gene has CDR1 LGHDT and CDR2 YNNKEL (reference sequence). TCRdb re-derived calls from the 5' RACE reads in MiXCR, one entry per CDR3 protein. The table shows 470,000 or so distinct CDR3 sequences, with over 15% occurring only once. This entry comes from a study of T-cell memory formation after mild COVID-19. Sequencing used PBMCs or a T cell subset sorted from them (not recorded which). The sequence derives from an adult woman who had mild COVID-19 (a few samples of this study predate the infection). Cell type and time point are not known. This chain uses TRBV3-1 with TRBJ2-1; 8 nucleotides line up with TRBD2. The CDR3 nucleotides are TGTGCCAGCAGCCTACCGGGGGGGACTGAGCAGTTCTTC. It codes for CASSLPGGTEQFF.